This TCR beta chain was documented in a study of identifying expanded T cells in peripheral blood. Findings of the study overall: Approximately two-week clone count variance significantly increased as total template count grew.

Using immunoSEQ multiplex PCR, the repertoire was profiled, and TCRdb retains in-frame clones only, with some absent. Found here are about 89,000 clones, approximately 83% of them singletons; the top ten hold 5.6%. Of note for this clone: Its specificity is not known.

No infections or other immune events were documented during collection. Germline CDR1 and CDR2: MNHEY and SVGAGI. The CDR3 extends over 12 amino acids. V shed 5 bases and J shed 4 bases, with 8 bases lying between them. The chain combines TRBV6-5 with TRBJ1-1, with D unclear. The TCR comes from a person between 18 and 69 years old in good health. The source material was blood. DNA for the CDR3: TGTGCCAGCAGTGAGATTGGCACTGAAGCTTTCTTT. Translating gives CASSEIGTEAFF.